The rows below give T cell receptor beta chains drawn from one sample of a study of OX40 agonist ivuxolimab in advanced cancers. Method: immunoSEQ multiplex PCR; TCRdb's copy keeps in-frame clones and lacks some. Of about 76,000 clones in the sample, roughly 87% were seen once. The input for sequencing was CD4+ or CD8+ T cells sorted from blood, taken in a trial of the OX40 agonist ivuxolimab. All receptors derive from an adult with an advanced solid tumor such as melanoma, head and neck, liver or kidney cancer. CDR3s include the opening cysteine and the closing phenylalanine or tryptophan. D genes are given only for firm matches. The size field is filled for only some rows; it gives once, few, many or a size class.

j_call v_call clone_size d_call cdr3_nt cdr3_aa
TRBJ2-5 TRBV2 NA NA TGTGCCAGCAGTGAAGGCGGTGGGCGGAGTGGGACCCAGTACTTC CASSEGGGRSGTQYF
TRBJ1-2 TRBV6-6 once NA TGTGCCAGTCGGGCTACGGGGACCTCTAACTATGGCTACACCTTC CASRATGTSNYGYTF
TRBJ2-1 TRBV6-5 NA NA TGTGCCAGCAGTTCCCTTTACAATGAGCAGTTCTTC CASSSLYNEQFF
TRBJ2-5 TRBV11-2 NA NA TGTGCCAGCAGCTTAGTGGAGACCCAGTACTTC CASSLVETQYF
TRBJ2-5 TRBV30 NA NA TGTGCCTGGAGGTCAGCAGAGACCCAGTACTTC CAWRSAETQYF
TRBJ2-7 TRBV14 once NA TGTGCCAGCAGCCAAGATCCACTCACCGCTTCCTACGAGCAGTACTTC CASSQDPLTASYEQYF
TRBJ2-7 TRBV27 NA TRBD2 TGTGCCAGCAGTTCCAACCAGCGGGAGACCCGCTACGAGCAGTACTTC CASSSNQRETRYEQYF
TRBJ2-1 TRBV19 NA TRBD2 TGTGCCAGTAGTATAGGCTATCGGGGGGGGCGGCACAATGAGCAGTTCTTC CASSIGYRGGRHNEQFF
TRBJ1-2 TRBV18 NA NA TGTGCCAGCTCATCTCGACAGGAAGCTAACTATGGCTACACCTTC CASSSRQEANYGYTF
TRBJ2-7 TRBV30 NA NA TGTGCCTGGAAAAAGCTTAGACAGACCGCCATTGAGCAGTACTTC CAWKKLRQTAIEQYF
TRBJ2-7 TRBV12-5 NA TRBD1 TGTGCTAGTGGTTTAGGGGGACAGACCTCCTACGAGCAGTACTTC CASGLGGQTSYEQYF
TRBJ2-1 TRBV5-5 NA NA TGTGCCAGCAGCTGGGGGTTCTTTAATGAGCAGTTCTTC CASSWGFFNEQFF
TRBJ1-3 TRBV6-1 NA NA TGTGCCAGCAGTGAAGCCAAAGGAAACTCTGGAAACACCATATATTTT CASSEAKGNSGNTIYF
TRBJ1-1 TRBV19 NA NA TGTGCCACCTCAGAGAACACTGAAGCTTTCTTT CATSENTEAFF
TRBJ1-4 TRBV20-1 NA NA TGCAGTGCCCCGACAGGAGGTAAACTGTTTTTT CSAPTGGKLFF
TRBJ1-3 TRBV16 NA NA TGTGCCAGCCGGGACACCAGCTCTGGAAACACCATATATTTT CASRDTSSGNTIYF
TRBJ1-2 TRBV5-4 NA NA TGTGCCAGCAGCACGGAGGGCTATGGCTACACCTTC CASSTEGYGYTF